One sample yielded the 15 T cell receptor beta chains listed below, sequenced in a study of OX40 agonist ivuxolimab in advanced cancers. This table comes from immunoSEQ multiplex PCR, and its TCRdb copy is limited to in-frame clones, with some not included. The data hold fewer than 100,000 clones, with about 86% observed a single time. Material: CD4+ or CD8+ T cells sorted from blood, obtained in a trial of the OX40 agonist ivuxolimab. These receptors came from an adult with an advanced solid tumor such as melanoma, head and neck, liver or kidney cancer.

This clone was seen only a few times. This chain uses TRBV29-1 with TRBJ2-3, with TRBD2 matching 11 bases. V dropped 6 bases and J dropped 3; count of bases not matched to a gene: 8. The CDR3 has 15 amino acids. Germline CDR1 is SQVTM and CDR2 is ANQGSEA. Here the CDR3 DNA reads TGCAGCGTCTCGCCTCTAGCGGGGGGTACAGATACGCAGTATTTT. As protein: CSVSPLAGGTDTQYF.

The chain links TRBV5-1 to TRBJ2-3, with 13 bases identical to TRBD2. Germline V gene lookup returns CDR1 SGHRS and CDR2 YFSETQ. V lost 7 bases, J lost 4 bases, and 0 bases stayed unmatched. This CDR3 has 13 amino acids. The CDR3 sequence is CASGLAGADTQYF. CDR3 coding DNA: TGCGCCAGCGGACTAGCGGGGGCAGATACGCAGTATTTT.

V gene TRBV5-4 combines with J gene TRBJ2-1; D is ambiguous. Trimming pared 6 bases from V and 2 bases from J, leaving 15 bases between. CDR1 and CDR2 (germline): SGHNT, YYREEE (reference sequence). CDR3 length: 15 residues. DNA for the CDR3: TGTGCCAGCAACTCTGGTGGGGAAACCTACAATGAGCAGTTCTTC. Protein: CASNSGGETYNEQFF. Combining the CDR3 with reference TRBV5-4 and TRBJ2-1 gives the whole variable domain ETGVTQSPTHLIKTRGQQVTLRCSSQSGHNTVSWYQQALGQGPQFIFQYYREEENGRGNFPPRFSGLQFPNYSSELNVNALELDDSALYLCASNSGGETYNEQFFGPGTRLTVL.

The chain is built from TRBV6-5 and TRBJ1-1; possibly TRBD1 for D (6 bases). CDR3 length equals 14 residues. Germline V lookup: CDR1 MNHEY, CDR2 SVGAGI. V was trimmed by 5 bases and J by 6 bases, leaving 16 bases between them. CDR3 sequence: CASSRLGPGAEAFF. For the CDR3, the DNA is TGTGCCAGCAGTCGGTTGGGCCCAGGGGCTGAAGCTTTCTTT.

V gene TRBV2 combines with J gene TRBJ2-1; D is undetermined. Germline loops: CDR1 SNHLY, CDR2 FYNNEI. The length of the CDR3 is 13 residues. V gave up 6 bases and J gave up 7 bases, with 13 bases separating them. The CDR3 loop is CASRSDRINEQFF. The DNA for the CDR3 is TGTGCCAGCAGGTCGGACCGTATTAATGAGCAGTTCTTC.

The J gene is TRBJ1-1, the V gene TRBV18; 7 positions match TRBD1. The V segment lost 8 bases and the J segment 2 bases; nucleotides outside the gene matches: 8. The germline V gene encodes CDR1 KGHSH and CDR2 LQKENI. The CDR3 spans 14 residues. CDR3 sequence: CASTGGQSNTEAFF. The CDR3 coding sequence is TGTGCCAGCACGGGGGGACAGTCTAACACTGAAGCTTTCTTT.

V and J are TRBV7-9 and TRBJ2-1; tentatively, D is TRBD1 or TRBD2 (7 bases each). V dropped 7 bases and J dropped 5 bases, with 21 bases sitting between them. The CDR3 is 16 amino acids. Germline V CDR1 and CDR2: SEHNR, FQNEAQ (reference sequence). As DNA, the CDR3 is TGTGCCAGCACCCAGGGGGAGGGGCTAGCGGACAATGAGCAGTTCTTC. Its protein is CASTQGEGLADNEQFF.

The chain joins TRBV7-3 to TRBJ2-6, with D possibly matching TRBD1 (6 bases). V was pared by 4 bases and J by 2 bases, with 9 bases between. The CDR3 covers 15 residues. The germline V gene has CDR1 SGHTA and CDR2 FQGTGA. CDR3 protein: CASSYEGAGANVLTF. DNA of the CDR3: TGTGCCAGCAGCTATGAGGGGGCTGGGGCCAACGTCCTGACTTTC.

This chain links TRBV9 with TRBJ2-5, with D perhaps TRBD1 (5 bases). The CDR3 loop spans 15 amino acids. Germline CDR1 and CDR2: SGDLS and YYNGEE. V was cut by 0 bases and J by 5 bases, with 14 bases left in between. This CDR3 reads CASSVAGLLTETQYF. CDR3 nucleotide sequence: TGTGCCAGCAGCGTAGCAGGGTTGTTAACGGAGACCCAGTACTTC.

J is TRBJ2-1 and V is TRBV7-2; 7 nucleotides match TRBD2. The CDR3 is 15 residues long. Trimming removed 8 bases from V and 4 bases from J; junction bases left unmatched: 11. From germline, CDR1 is SGHTA and CDR2 FQGNSA. The CDR3 here is CASGGGAGVYNEQFF. Here the CDR3 DNA reads TGTGCCAGCGGCGGTGGGGCGGGGGTGTACAATGAGCAGTTCTTC.

The chain employs TRBV28 and TRBJ2-1; TRBD1 might be the D (5 bases). Germline CDR1 reads MDHEN; CDR2 reads SYDVKM. V shed 1 base and J shed 9 bases, with 19 bases lying between them. The CDR3 consists of 16 residues. The CDR3 is CASSLSQITRAGEQFF. Written as DNA, the CDR3 is TGTGCCAGCAGTTTATCCCAGATTACCAGGGCAGGTGAGCAGTTCTTC.

The genes are TRBV25-1 and TRBJ2-3; 9 bases are a match to TRBD1. V was pared by 6 bases and J by 2 bases, with 6 bases of the junction left unmatched. The CDR3 contains 15 residues. The germline gives CDR1 MGHDK, CDR2 SYGVNS. The CDR3 spells CASREGQGPTDTQYF. CDR3 DNA sequence: TGTGCCAGCAGGGAGGGACAGGGCCCCACAGATACGCAGTATTTT.

This chain joins TRBV29-1 and TRBJ1-2; D ambiguous. The germline gives CDR1 SQVTM, CDR2 ANQGSEA. The CDR3 totals 14 residues. V was pared by 2 bases and J by 8 bases, with 18 bases between. The CDR3 protein is CSVEMGTTPEGYTF. The CDR3 bases are TGCAGCGTTGAAATGGGCACCACTCCTGAGGGCTACACCTTC. The entire variable domain, with the rest obtained from reference TRBV29-1 and TRBJ1-2, is as follows: SAVISQKPSRDICQRGTSLTIQCQVDSQVTMMFWYRQQPGQSLTLIATANQGSEATYESGFVIDKFPISRPNLTFSTLTVSNMSPEDSSIYLCSVEMGTTPEGYTFGSGTRLTVV.

The chain employs TRBV7-9 and TRBJ2-1; possible D gene TRBD1, 5 bases. The CDR3 length is 14 residues. Deletions cut 2 bases from V and 6 bases from J, with 11 bases between. Per the germline V gene, CDR1 is SEHNR and CDR2 is FQNEAQ (reference sequence). The CDR3: CASSLQGSVNEQFF. DNA of the CDR3: TGTGCCAGCAGCTTACAGGGTTCCGTCAATGAGCAGTTCTTC.

This rearrangement joins TRBV19 to TRBJ2-3; TRBD1 agrees at 10 bases. The V and J ends lost 7 bases and 0 bases, in that order; junction bases with no gene match: 4. Per germline, CDR1 LNHDA and CDR2 SQIVND (reference sequence). This CDR3 has 15 residues. The CDR3 nucleotides read TGTGCCAGTAAAAGGACAGGGGGTAGCACAGATACGCAGTATTTT. Its translation is CASKRTGGSTDTQYF.